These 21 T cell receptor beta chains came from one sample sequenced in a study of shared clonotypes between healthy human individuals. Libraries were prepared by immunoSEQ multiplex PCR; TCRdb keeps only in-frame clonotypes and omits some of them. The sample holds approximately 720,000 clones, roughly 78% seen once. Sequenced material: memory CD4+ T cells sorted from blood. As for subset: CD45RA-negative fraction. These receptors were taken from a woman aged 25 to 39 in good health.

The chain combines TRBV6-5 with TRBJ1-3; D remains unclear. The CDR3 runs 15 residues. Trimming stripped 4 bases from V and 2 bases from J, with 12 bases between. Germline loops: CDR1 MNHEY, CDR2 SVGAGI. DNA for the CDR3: TGTGCCAGCAGTTGGCAGGCGGTAGCTGGAAACACCATATATTTT. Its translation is CASSWQAVAGNTIYF.

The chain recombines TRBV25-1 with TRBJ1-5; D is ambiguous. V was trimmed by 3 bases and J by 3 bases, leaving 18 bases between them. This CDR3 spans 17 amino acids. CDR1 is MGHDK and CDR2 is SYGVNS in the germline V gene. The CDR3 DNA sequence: TGTGCCAGCAGTGATCCCCGTCCAGGTGGGCACAATCAGCCCCAGCATTTT. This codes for CASSDPRPGGHNQPQHF.

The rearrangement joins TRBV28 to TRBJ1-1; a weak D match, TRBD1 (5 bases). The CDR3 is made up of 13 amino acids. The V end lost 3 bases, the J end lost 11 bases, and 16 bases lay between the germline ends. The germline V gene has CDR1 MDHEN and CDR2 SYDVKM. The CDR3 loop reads CASSLETQGVAFF. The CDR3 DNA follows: TGTGCCAGCAGTTTGGAGACCCAGGGTGTTGCTTTCTTT.

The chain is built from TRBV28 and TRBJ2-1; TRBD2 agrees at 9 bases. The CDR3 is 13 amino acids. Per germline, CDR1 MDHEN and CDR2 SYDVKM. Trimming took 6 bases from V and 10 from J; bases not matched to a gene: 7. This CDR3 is CASRPSGTSEQFF. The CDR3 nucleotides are TGTGCCAGCAGACCTTCTGGGACTAGCGAGCAGTTCTTC.

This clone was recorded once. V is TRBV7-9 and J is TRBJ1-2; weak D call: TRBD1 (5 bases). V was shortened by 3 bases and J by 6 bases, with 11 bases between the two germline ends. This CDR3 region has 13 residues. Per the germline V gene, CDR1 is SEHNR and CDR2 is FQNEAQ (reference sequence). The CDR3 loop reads CASSFDSLHGYTF. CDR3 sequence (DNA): TGTGCCAGCAGCTTTGACAGCCTCCATGGCTACACCTTC. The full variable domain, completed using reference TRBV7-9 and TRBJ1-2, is DTGVSQNPRHKITKRGQNVTFRCDPISEHNRLYWYRQTLGQGPEFLTYFQNEAQLEKSRLLSDRFSAERPKGSFSTLEIQRTEQGDSAMYLCASSFDSLHGYTFGSGTRLTVV.

In DNA, the CDR3 is TGTGCCATCAGTGAGTCCGGGGGGAGGCATTCCTACGAGCAGTACTTC. Encoded protein: CAISESGGRHSYEQYF. The chain employs TRBV10-3 and TRBJ2-7; 7 bases fit TRBD2. Germline V gene lookup returns CDR1 ENHRY and CDR2 SYGVKD. V lost 0 bases, J lost 1 base, and 6 bases stayed unmatched. The CDR3 has 16 residues.

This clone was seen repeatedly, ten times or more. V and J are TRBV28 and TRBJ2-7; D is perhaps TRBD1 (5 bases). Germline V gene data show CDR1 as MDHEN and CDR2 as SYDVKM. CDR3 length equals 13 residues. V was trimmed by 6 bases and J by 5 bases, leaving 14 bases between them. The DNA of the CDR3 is TGTGCCAGCAGAGTTCCTAAGGGGAACGAGCAGTACTTC. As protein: CASRVPKGNEQYF.

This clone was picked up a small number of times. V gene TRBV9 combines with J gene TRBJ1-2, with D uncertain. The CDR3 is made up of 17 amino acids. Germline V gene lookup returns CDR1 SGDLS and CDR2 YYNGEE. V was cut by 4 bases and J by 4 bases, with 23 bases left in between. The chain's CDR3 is CASSLNPRSDPPYGYTF. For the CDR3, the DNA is TGTGCCAGCAGCCTCAACCCCCGGTCCGACCCTCCCTATGGCTACACCTTC.

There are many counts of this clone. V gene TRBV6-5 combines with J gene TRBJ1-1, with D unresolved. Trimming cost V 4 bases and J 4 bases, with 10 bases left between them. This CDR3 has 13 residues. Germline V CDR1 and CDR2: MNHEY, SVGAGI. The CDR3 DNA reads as TGTGCCAGCAGTTTCATGAGGGCCACTGAAGCTTTCTTT. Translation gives CASSFMRATEAFF.

The CDR3 DNA reads as TGTGCCAGCAGCTTAGGAGACCGGGGTTCCCAAGAGACCCAGTACTTC. This gives the protein CASSLGDRGSQETQYF. The rearrangement uses TRBV7-2 and TRBJ2-5; a weak D match, TRBD2 (5 bases). This CDR3 contains 16 residues. Germline V lookup: CDR1 SGHTA, CDR2 FQGNSA. The V end lost 1 base, the J end lost 1 base, and 13 bases lay between the germline ends. Based on the CDR3 plus reference TRBV7-2 and TRBJ2-5, the full variable domain is GAGVSQSPSNKVTEKGKDVELRCDPISGHTALYWYRQSLGQGLEFLIYFQGNSAPDKSGLPSDRFSAERTGGSVSTLTIQRTQQEDSAVYLCASSLGDRGSQETQYFGPGTRLLVL.

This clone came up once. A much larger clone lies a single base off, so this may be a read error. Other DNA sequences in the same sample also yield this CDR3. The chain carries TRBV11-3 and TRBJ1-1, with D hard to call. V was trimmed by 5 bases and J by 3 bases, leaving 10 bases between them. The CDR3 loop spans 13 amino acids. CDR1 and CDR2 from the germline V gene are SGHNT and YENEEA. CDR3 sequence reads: CASSPQRDTEAFF. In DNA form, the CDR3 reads TGTGCCAGCAGCCCCCAGAGGGACACTGAAGCTTTCTTT.

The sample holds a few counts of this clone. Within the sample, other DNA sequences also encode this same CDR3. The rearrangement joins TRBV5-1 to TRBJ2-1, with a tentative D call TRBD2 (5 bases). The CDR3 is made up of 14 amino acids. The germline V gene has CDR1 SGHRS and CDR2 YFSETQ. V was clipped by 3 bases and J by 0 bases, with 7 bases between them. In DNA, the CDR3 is TGCGCCAGCAGCTACGGGAACTCCTACAATGAGCAGTTCTTC. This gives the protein CASSYGNSYNEQFF.

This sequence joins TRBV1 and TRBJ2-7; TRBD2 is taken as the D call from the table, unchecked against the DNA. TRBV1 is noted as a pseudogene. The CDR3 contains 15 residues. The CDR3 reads CTSSPPQREMYEQYF. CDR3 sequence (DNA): TGCACCAGCAGCCCCCCCCAGCGGGAGATGTACGAGCAGTACTTC.

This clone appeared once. CDR3 sequence: CSISLRYEQYF. CDR3 DNA: TGCAGCATCTCTCTCCGTTACGAGCAGTACTTC. This chain joins TRBV29-1 and TRBJ2-7; D gene uncertain. The germline gives CDR1 SQVTM, CDR2 ANQGSEA. Trimming removed 8 bases at V and 4 bases at J, with 12 bases between. This CDR3 comprises 11 residues.

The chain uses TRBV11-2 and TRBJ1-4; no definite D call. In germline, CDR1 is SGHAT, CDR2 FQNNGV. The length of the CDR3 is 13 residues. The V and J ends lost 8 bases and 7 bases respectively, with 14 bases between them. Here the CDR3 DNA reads TGTGCCAGCCGGGTGTACGCGGGTGAAAAACTGTTTTTT. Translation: CASRVYAGEKLFF.

The CDR3 bases are TGTGCCAGTAGTAATGTCGATACGCAGTATTTT. Translated: CASSNVDTQYF. This sequence joins TRBV19 and TRBJ2-3; D remains ambiguous. The CDR3 runs 11 residues. Deletions cut 4 bases from V and 6 bases from J, with 5 bases between. The germline CDR1 and CDR2 sequences are LNHDA and SQIVND (reference sequence).

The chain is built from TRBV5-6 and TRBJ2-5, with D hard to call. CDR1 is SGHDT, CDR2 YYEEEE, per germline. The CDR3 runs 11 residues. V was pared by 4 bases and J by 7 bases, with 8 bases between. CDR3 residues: CASSRATTQYF. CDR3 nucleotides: TGTGCCAGCAGCAGAGCTACGACCCAGTACTTC.

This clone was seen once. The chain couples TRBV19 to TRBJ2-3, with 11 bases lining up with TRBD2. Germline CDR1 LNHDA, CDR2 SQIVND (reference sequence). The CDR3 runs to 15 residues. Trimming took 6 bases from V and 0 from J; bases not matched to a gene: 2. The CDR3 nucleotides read TGTGCCAGTAGGAGACTAGCGGGAAGCACAGATACGCAGTATTTT. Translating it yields CASRRLAGSTDTQYF.

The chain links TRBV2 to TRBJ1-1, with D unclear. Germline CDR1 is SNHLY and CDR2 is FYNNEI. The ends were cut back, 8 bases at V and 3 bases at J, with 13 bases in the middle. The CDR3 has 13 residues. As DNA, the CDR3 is TGTGCCAGCGATAGACACCAACACACTGAAGCTTTCTTT. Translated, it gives CASDRHQHTEAFF.

The CDR3 bases are TGTGCCAGCAGTCTCCGGGACAGGGGGTCCTACGAGCAGTACTTC. Amino acids: CASSLRDRGSYEQYF. The rearrangement joins TRBV6-1 to TRBJ2-7, with 11 bases matching TRBD1. Germline V gene lookup returns CDR1 MNHNS and CDR2 SASEGT. The CDR3 extends over 15 amino acids. The V segment lost 5 bases and the J segment 1 base; nucleotides outside the gene matches: 4.

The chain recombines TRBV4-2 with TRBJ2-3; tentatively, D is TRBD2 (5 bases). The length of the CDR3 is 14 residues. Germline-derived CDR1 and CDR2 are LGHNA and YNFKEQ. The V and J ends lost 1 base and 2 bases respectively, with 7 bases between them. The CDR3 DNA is TGTGCCAGCAGCCAAGTGACTAACACAGATACGCAGTATTTT. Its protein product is CASSQVTNTDTQYF.